This T cell receptor (beta chain) came from a study of tumor-infiltrating lymphocytes in localized non-small cell lung cancer. Across the study: Tumor tissue and non-adjacent uninvolved lung came from each patient. General study findings and limits: Tumor T-cell fraction was not associated with recurrence-free survival. Compared with uninvolved lung, tumors showed higher T cell infiltration by TCRbeta sequencing. Different pieces of the same tissue were used for each assay.

A word on this clone: Its antigen remains unknown.

Profiled with immunoSEQ multiplex PCR; TCRdb holds only in-frame clones, not every one. The sample carries 10,000 to 15,000 clones, 66% recorded once. The CDR3 consists of 12 residues. Per germline, CDR1 SEHNR and CDR2 FQNEAQ (reference sequence). Trimming removed 7 bases from V and 6 bases from J, with 9 bases in between. The rearrangement joins TRBV7-9 to TRBJ2-2; no clear D gene. The specimen was lung tumor tissue. This clonotype was obtained from a human donor with non-small cell lung cancer. Written as DNA, the CDR3 is TGTGCCAGCACCCCAGAAGCCGGGGAGCTGTTTTTT. It translates to CASTPEAGELFF.